The T cell receptor (beta chain) described here comes from a study of metastatic and nonmetastatic thyroid tumors. No patient received treatment before thyroid surgery. TCRdb reassembled clones from the PCR reads with MiXCR. Here the sample spans roughly 48,000 clones, approximately 19% being singletons. This clone occurred many times. The TCR comes from a female donor with papillary thyroid cancer or a benign thyroid nodule (not recorded which). Some clones in this sample may be carry-over from other donors' samples. Sequenced material: blood.

Written as DNA, the CDR3 is TGCAGTGCTAGGTGGGGTGTGGATACGCAGTATTTT. It translates to CSARWGVDTQYF. The genes are TRBV20-1 and TRBJ2-3; D is ambiguous. The CDR3 is 12 residues long. The germline gives CDR1 DFQATT, CDR2 SNEGSKA (reference sequence). The V and J ends lost 3 bases and 6 bases respectively, with 10 bases between them.